Shown below are 27 T cell receptor beta chains from a single sample sequenced in a study of cytotoxic CD8 clonotypes in ibrutinib-treated CLL. Only in-frame clones appear in the TCRdb table, and some are missing; sequencing was by immunoSEQ multiplex PCR. Here the sample spans under 30,000 clones, 57% being singletons. The specimen comprised PBMCs, sampled before ibrutinib treatment. These receptors were collected from a human donor with chronic lymphocytic leukemia.

The chain recombines TRBV2 with TRBJ2-3; 7 bases map to TRBD1. Germline CDR1 is SNHLY and CDR2 is FYNNEI. The CDR3 extends over 15 amino acids. The V segment lost 4 bases and the J segment 2 bases; nucleotides outside the gene matches: 6. In DNA, the CDR3 is TGTGCCAGCAGTGTTTGGGACAGTTCCACAGATACGCAGTATTTT. Residues: CASSVWDSSTDTQYF.

The J gene is TRBJ1-5, the V gene TRBV15; the D is unclear. Germline loops: CDR1 LNHNV, CDR2 YYDKDF (reference sequence). This CDR3 is built from 13 residues. V was shortened by 0 bases and J by 4 bases, with 4 bases between the two germline ends. The CDR3 protein is CATSRDLNQPQHF. CDR3 DNA sequence: TGTGCCACCAGCAGAGATCTGAATCAGCCCCAGCATTTT.

This clone was seen a handful of times. V is TRBV7-2 and J is TRBJ2-7, with D maybe TRBD1 (5 bases). Germline CDR1 reads SGHTA; CDR2 reads FQGNSA. Trimming took off 5 bases at V and 0 bases at J, with 14 bases between the two ends. CDR3 length: 15 amino acids. The CDR3 region is CASSRQIFSSYEQYF. The DNA of the CDR3 is TGTGCCAGCAGCCGACAGATCTTTAGCTCCTACGAGCAGTACTTC.

This clone occurred a few times. The rearrangement links TRBV28 to TRBJ1-3; no definite D call. The germline gives CDR1 MDHEN, CDR2 SYDVKM. The CDR3 extends over 13 amino acids. Trimming took 2 bases from V and 7 from J, leaving 9 bases between them. The DNA of the CDR3 is TGTGCCAGCAGTTTAATGGGAGGGAACACCATATATTTT. Translated: CASSLMGGNTIYF.

The CDR3 loop reads CASSPYEQGPGEKLFF. The CDR3 coding sequence is TGTGCCAGTAGCCCTTACGAACAGGGCCCGGGGGAAAAACTGTTTTTT. This rearrangement joins TRBV19 to TRBJ1-4; D is possibly TRBD1 (6 bases). Germline V gives CDR1 LNHDA, CDR2 SQIVND (reference sequence). V lost 6 bases, J lost 8 bases, and 22 bases lay in between. This CDR3 spans 16 amino acids.

This clone was found once. The chain's CDR3 is CSVERDVAETQYF. CDR3 nucleotide sequence: TGCAGCGTTGAACGGGACGTTGCGGAGACCCAGTACTTC. The rearrangement joins TRBV29-1 to TRBJ2-5; tentatively, D is TRBD1 or TRBD2 (5 bases each). V was trimmed by 2 bases and J by 5 bases, leaving 12 bases between them. The CDR3 covers 13 residues. Germline CDR1 and CDR2: SQVTM and ANQGSEA.

This clone was counted a few times. DNA of the CDR3: TGTGCCAGCAGGGACAGGTACTACGAGCAGTACTTC. Translated: CASRDRYYEQYF. The rearrangement links TRBV2 to TRBJ2-7; 7 nucleotides match TRBD1. The trim removed 6 bases at V and 3 bases at J, leaving 2 bases unmatched. Germline V gene lookup returns CDR1 SNHLY and CDR2 FYNNEI. The CDR3 runs 12 residues.

The V gene is TRBV5-1, the J gene TRBJ2-7; 16 positions agree with TRBD2. Trimming took 5 bases from V and 2 from J; bases not matched to a gene: 10. The CDR3 is made up of 18 amino acids. Germline loops: CDR1 SGHRS, CDR2 YFSETQ. The CDR3 bases are TGCGCCAGCAGTTCTCCTCCGGGACTAGCGGGGGGGACCTACGAGCAGTACTTC. Residues: CASSSPPGLAGGTYEQYF.

The chain is built from TRBV11-3 and TRBJ1-1; D remains ambiguous. Germline values: CDR1 SGHNT, CDR2 YENEEA. The V gene lost 2 bases and the J gene lost 0 bases, with 13 bases spanning the gap. This CDR3 contains 16 residues. CDR3 nucleotide sequence: TGTGCCAGCAGCTTACCTTCGGGTGGGATGAACACTGAAGCTTTCTTT. Its translation is CASSLPSGGMNTEAFF.

The genes are TRBV28 and TRBJ2-5, with D possibly called TRBD1 or TRBD2 (5 bases each). The CDR3 length is 15 residues. Germline-derived CDR1 and CDR2 are MDHEN and SYDVKM. The V and J ends lost 3 bases and 7 bases respectively, with 18 bases between them. CDR3 in amino acids: CASSFGRTLGATQYF. The CDR3 DNA sequence: TGTGCCAGCAGTTTCGGCCGGACTCTAGGGGCGACCCAGTACTTC.

This chain uses TRBV7-9 with TRBJ1-2; D remains unclear. The CDR3 covers 15 residues. V was trimmed by 3 bases and J by 2 bases, leaving 13 bases between them. Per the germline V gene, CDR1 is SEHNR and CDR2 is FQNEAQ (reference sequence). Here the CDR3 DNA reads TGTGCCAGCAGCTTGGCCGGTCTGGGGAACTATGGCTACACCTTC. Translating gives CASSLAGLGNYGYTF.

This rearrangement joins TRBV27 to TRBJ2-5, with 8 nucleotides matching TRBD1. This CDR3 comprises 17 residues. Germline V CDR1 and CDR2: MNHEY, SMNVEV (reference sequence). V shed 3 bases and J 6 bases; nucleotides not matched to a gene: 15. The CDR3 is CASSFFGNSDRVKTQYF. The CDR3 coding sequence is TGTGCCAGCAGTTTTTTTGGCAATTCGGACAGGGTGAAGACCCAGTACTTC.

The V gene is TRBV5-1, the J gene TRBJ2-5, with TRBD1 matching 9 bases. The ends lost 4 bases at V and 5 bases at J; junction bases unmatched: 9. Germline loops: CDR1 SGHRS, CDR2 YFSETQ. The CDR3 covers 15 residues. This CDR3 reads CASSTNGQGWETQYF. CDR3 nucleotides: TGCGCCAGCAGCACAAATGGACAGGGGTGGGAGACCCAGTACTTC. Drawing the rest from reference TRBV5-1 and TRBJ2-5, the complete variable domain is KAGVTQTPRYLIKTRGQQVTLSCSPISGHRSVSWYQQTPGQGLQFLFEYFSETQRNKGNFPGRFSGRQFSNSRSEMNVSTLELGDSALYLCASSTNGQGWETQYFGPGTRLLVL.

The J gene is TRBJ2-7, the V gene TRBV7-9; D unresolved. Germline V gene lookup returns CDR1 SEHNR and CDR2 FQNEAQ (reference sequence). The CDR3 is made up of 11 amino acids. Deletions cut 3 bases from V and 0 bases from J, with 0 bases between. The CDR3 here is CASSFSYEQYF. CDR3 bases: TGTGCCAGCAGCTTCTCCTACGAGCAGTACTTC.

The V call is TRBV7-8, the J call TRBJ2-5; perhaps TRBD2 as D (6 bases). Trimming removed 5 bases from V and 2 bases from J, with 30 bases in between. The CDR3 is 20 amino acids. Germline assignment: CDR1 SGHVS and CDR2 FQNEAQ. CDR3 region: CASSPRRGGPFPARQETQYF. The CDR3 DNA follows: TGTGCCAGCAGCCCTCGGCGGGGCGGGCCTTTTCCTGCCAGACAAGAGACCCAGTACTTC.

The chain is built from TRBV7-2 and TRBJ2-5; D gene unclear. CDR1 and CDR2 from the germline V gene are SGHTA and FQGNSA. Trimming stripped 4 bases from V and 2 bases from J, with 14 bases between. The CDR3 has 15 residues. In DNA form, the CDR3 reads TGTGCCAGCAGCTCGGAGCCCTCAAGACAAGAGACCCAGTACTTC. This sequence encodes CASSSEPSRQETQYF.

This chain connects TRBV28 to TRBJ2-7; tentative D call: TRBD1 (6 bases). CDR3 length: 13 amino acids. Germline loops: CDR1 MDHEN, CDR2 SYDVKM. V dropped 7 bases and J dropped 4 bases, with 14 bases sitting between them. CDR3: CASKPGTPYEQYF. In DNA, the CDR3 is TGTGCCAGCAAACCCGGGACACCGTACGAGCAGTACTTC.

This clone turned up a few times. The J gene is TRBJ1-5, the V gene TRBV7-2; 8 bases fit TRBD1. Germline values: CDR1 SGHTA, CDR2 FQGNSA. The CDR3 is 16 amino acids. The V and J ends lost 2 bases and 6 bases, in that order; junction bases with no gene match: 9. The CDR3 coding sequence is TGTGCCAGCAGCTTAACTGGCAGGGGGCATCTTCAGCCCCAGCATTTT. It is translated as CASSLTGRGHLQPQHF.

This chain joins TRBV29-1 and TRBJ2-5, with a tentative D call TRBD1 (6 bases). Germline assignment: CDR1 SQVTM and CDR2 ANQGSEA. The CDR3 totals 13 residues. Trimming shortened V by 7 bases and J by 5 bases, and 17 bases separated the two germline ends. Here the CDR3 reads CSGGQLIGETQYF. CDR3 nucleotides: TGCAGCGGGGGACAATTAATCGGGGAGACCCAGTACTTC.

The chain employs TRBV12-5 and TRBJ1-5, with D possibly TRBD1 on 6 matching bases. The CDR3 is made up of 14 amino acids. The V gene's germline CDR1 is LGHNT and CDR2 FRNRAP. V lost 3 bases to trimming and J lost 6 bases, with 12 bases between them. CDR3 sequence reads: CASGLWGAPQPQHF. CDR3 nucleotide sequence: TGTGCTAGTGGTTTATGGGGGGCCCCTCAGCCCCAGCATTTT.

The rearrangement uses TRBV5-1 and TRBJ1-2; weak D call: TRBD1 (5 bases). Between the trimmed V and J ends, which lost 0 bases and 6 bases, there was a span of 15 bases. CDR3 size: 15 residues. Germline loops: CDR1 SGHRS, CDR2 YFSETQ. CDR3 sequence (DNA): TGCGCCAGCAGCTTGGCCGGGACGGACTCAGATGGCTACACCTTC. It yields the protein CASSLAGTDSDGYTF.

V is TRBV5-4 and J is TRBJ2-1; TRBD2 agrees at 13 bases. Losses at the gene ends were 4 bases for V and 15 bases for J; bases not matched to a gene: 10. This CDR3 spans 14 amino acids. Germline V gene sequence: CDR1 SGHNT, CDR2 YYREEE (reference sequence). DNA for the CDR3: TGTGCCAGCAGCCCTGGACTAGCGGGAGCTGGGTGGTTCTTC. It translates to CASSPGLAGAGWFF. Combining the CDR3 with reference TRBV5-4 and TRBJ2-1 gives the whole variable domain ETGVTQSPTHLIKTRGQQVTLRCSSQSGHNTVSWYQQALGQGPQFIFQYYREEENGRGNFPPRFSGLQFPNYSSELNVNALELDDSALYLCASSPGLAGAGWFFGPGTRLTVL.

The chain recombines TRBV6-1 with TRBJ2-2, with 11 nucleotides matching TRBD2. The germline V gene encodes CDR1 MNHNS and CDR2 SASEGT. V gave up 8 bases and J gave up 1 base; unmatched junction bases: 0. This CDR3 has 14 residues. CDR3 loop: CASGTSGNTGELFF. In DNA form, the CDR3 reads TGTGCCAGCGGGACTAGCGGGAACACCGGGGAGCTGTTTTTT.

This clone has more than one count but fewer than ten. This chain joins TRBV15 and TRBJ1-5; the D gene is possibly TRBD1 (5 bases). Germline assignment: CDR1 LNHNV and CDR2 YYDKDF (reference sequence). CDR3 size: 17 residues. V lost 0 bases to trimming and J lost 3 bases, with 15 bases between them. Written as DNA, the CDR3 is TGTGCCACCAGCAGAGATATGCGACAGCCTGACAATCAGCCCCAGCATTTT. Protein: CATSRDMRQPDNQPQHF.

CDR3 sequence: CASSFKYEQYF. In nucleotides, the CDR3 is TGTGCCAGCAGCTTTAAATACGAGCAGTACTTC. The chain employs TRBV6-1 and TRBJ2-7; D gene unclear. Germline CDR1 MNHNS, CDR2 SASEGT. The germline V and J ends were trimmed by 6 bases and 4 bases, with 7 bases remaining between them. The CDR3 runs to 11 residues.

The chain joins TRBV5-1 to TRBJ1-3; D not certain. CDR1 SGHRS and CDR2 YFSETQ come from the germline V gene. Trimming left V 0 bases short and J 3 bases short, with 10 bases between. CDR3 size: 15 residues. CDR3 protein: CASSLAVGYGNTIYF. CDR3 in DNA: TGCGCCAGCAGCTTGGCCGTAGGTTATGGAAACACCATATATTTT.

This rearrangement joins TRBV4-1 to TRBJ2-2, with D perhaps matching TRBD2 (5 bases). Germline V gene lookup returns CDR1 MGHRA and CDR2 YSYEKL. This CDR3 is 15 amino acids long. V lost 10 bases and J 2 bases, leaving 17 bases between the germline ends. CDR3 nucleotide sequence: TGCGCCAACAAGCCTTTGAGGGAAAACACCGGGGAGCTGTTTTTT. Translating it yields CANKPLRENTGELFF.